This T cell receptor beta chain was recovered during a study of blood T cell repertoires in COVID-19 (dated by TCRdb to about 2020). Regarding the research as a whole: Samples covering the acute and convalescent phases of COVID-19 were provided by collaborators in the United States, Italy and Spain. Nearly every sample came with metadata listing a de-identified subject ID, COVID-19 status, age in years and sex. HLA class I and class II types, where available, came from metadata supplied by the sample provider rather than from assay-based typing. The samples were drawn from two sources: the first 160 participants of the ongoing ImmuneRACE study, and 950 to 1,500 subjects contributed by 6 global collaborators. The repertoires were made available in a free public database intended to serve as a resource for research on the immune response to SARS-CoV-2. Subjects who had been exposed to COVID-19, were actively infected with it, or had recovered from it provided the deeply sampled blood TCRbeta repertoires that made up the dataset. The material from the prospective study consisted of cDNA or gDNA derived from T cells, B-cell-depleted T cells, or PBMCs.

TCRbeta CDR3 regions were amplified from genomic DNA using the immunoSEQ Assay, a bias-controlled multiplex PCR. The authors' pipeline ran thus. The number of nucleated cells in each sample was estimated from the amplification of reference gene primers within the assay. To quantify the absolute abundance of each unique TCRbeta CDR3 rearrangement, sequence reads were collapsed and filtered. For each sample, productive Simpson clonality was calculated as the square root of Simpson's diversity index across productive rearrangements. Held by TCRdb, this immuneACCESS table contains in-frame sequences only and omits some clones. Under half of the omission traces to an unresolved V gene where checked; the cause of the rest is unknown. V, J and clone size reflect that table, while D and trimming were determined from the DNA. The sample has about 220,000 clones on record, around 81% of them singletons. The ten biggest clones cover 2% to 2.5% of the sample.

What the work shows at the level of the full study, not this receptor alone: How much clinical and demographic metadata was included differed by source and by participant, and the metadata was provided uncurated.

Collaborating institutions collected whole blood in K2EDTA tubes following their own protocols. For TCRbeta analysis, collaborators shipped samples as frozen whole blood, isolated PBMCs, or DNA extracted from either of those sample types. As to this clone: It lacks a known antigen. There are no base qualities to consult, and no much larger clone falls within one base.

From cysteine to phenylalanine, the CDR3 is 12 amino acids long. Of the read, only the CDR3 DNA is kept; its 36 bases are in frame from base 1. The germline ends are 8 bases apart after V is trimmed by 3 bases and J by 5 bases. CDR1 and CDR2, looked up from the germline V gene, are ENHRY and SYGVKD. The chain is assembled from TRBV10-3 and TRBJ2-7; the D gene is perhaps TRBD2, on 7 matching bases. The sequenced material came from peripheral blood. This receptor was identified in a woman aged 55 to 70 with acute or convalescent COVID-19. The CDR3 protein is CAISEGGDEQYF. The nucleotide sequence is TGTGCCATCAGTGAAGGGGGGGACGAGCAGTACTTC.